This T cell receptor beta chain was captured in a study of Ad26.COV2.S vaccination and SARS-CoV-2 variants. Points from the study as a whole: Reported post-vaccination CD8+ and CD4+ T cell responses to spike showed substantial breadth.

The germline V and J ends were trimmed by 1 base and 0 bases, with 7 bases remaining between them. Per germline, CDR1 SGHRS and CDR2 YFSETQ. The CDR3 is made up of 14 amino acids. The protocol was immunoSEQ multiplex PCR, while the TCRdb copy is restricted to in-frame clones and leaves out a portion. The sample includes hundreds of thousands of clones, around 92% of them seen just once. In regard to this clone: Its antigen is unidentified.

The source material was peripheral blood, sampled after recovery from COVID-19. This clonotype originated in a human donor who had recovered from COVID-19. The chain carries TRBV5-1 and TRBJ1-1; D remains unclear. The DNA for the CDR3 is TGCGCCAGCAGCTTGTATGCCATGAACACTGAAGCTTTCTTT. It codes for CASSLYAMNTEAFF.